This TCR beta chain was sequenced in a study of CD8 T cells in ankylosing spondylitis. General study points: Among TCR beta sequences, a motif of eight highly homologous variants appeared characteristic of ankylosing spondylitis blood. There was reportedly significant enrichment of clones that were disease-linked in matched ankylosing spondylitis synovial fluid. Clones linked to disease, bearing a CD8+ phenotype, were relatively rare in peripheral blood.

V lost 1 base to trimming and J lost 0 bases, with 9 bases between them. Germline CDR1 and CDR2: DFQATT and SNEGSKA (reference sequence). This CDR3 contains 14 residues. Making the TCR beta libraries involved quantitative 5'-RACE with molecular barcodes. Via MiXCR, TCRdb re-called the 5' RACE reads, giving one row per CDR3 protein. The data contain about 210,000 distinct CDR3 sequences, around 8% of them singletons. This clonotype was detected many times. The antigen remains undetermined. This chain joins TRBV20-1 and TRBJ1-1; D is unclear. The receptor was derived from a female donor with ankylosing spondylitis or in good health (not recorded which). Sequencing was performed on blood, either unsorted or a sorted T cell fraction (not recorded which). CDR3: CSARGGSMNTEAFF. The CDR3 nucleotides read TGCAGTGCTAGAGGCGGCAGTATGAACACTGAAGCTTTCTTT.